This entry features one T cell receptor (beta chain) sequence. The antigen remains unidentified. This entry belongs to a study of identifying expanded T cells in peripheral blood. Using immunoSEQ multiplex PCR, the repertoire was profiled, and TCRdb retains in-frame clones only, with some absent. Of tens of thousands of clones listed, approximately 90% were seen once; the top ten hold 4%. Collection occurred without any documented infections or immune events in donors. Study-wide results and caveats: Clone count variance between approximately two-week samples rose with total template count. Technical replicates showed about 1.2 changed clones; two weeks about 16.4; four weeks 19.

Trimming removed 3 bases at V and 5 bases at J, with 3 bases between. The germline V gene encodes CDR1 MNHNY and CDR2 SVGAGI (reference sequence). The CDR3 runs to 11 residues. The sample comprised blood. The rearrangement links TRBV6-6 to TRBJ2-3; D is ambiguous. The sequence was collected from a person aged 18 to 70 in good health. DNA of the CDR3: TGTGCCAGCAGTTATCGAGATACGCAGTATTTT. This codes for CASSYRDTQYF.